This TCR beta chain was documented in a study of T cells in Graves' hyperthyroidism and ophthalmopathy. Looking at the study overall: Peripheral blood was collected at initial diagnosis, before any treatment.

Amplified TCR beta CDR3 regions came from RNA transcripts. An initial round of RT-PCR targeting the TCR CDR3 relied on the HTBI primer set. TCRdb independently ran MiXCR on the multiplex PCR reads; one entry per CDR3 protein. This sample has roughly 400,000 distinct CDR3 sequences, with over 12% found just once. The CDR3 length is 18 residues. Germline lookup yields CDR1 SGHVS and CDR2 FQNEAQ. With 1 base removed from V and 1 base from J, the gap between germline ends came to 17 bases. This clonotype has a count of ten or more. Its antigen is not identified. Study results and limitations: The model's output predicted ophthalmopathy at a median of around 7 months prior to onset. Blood shared most expanded thyroid clonotypes above 0.001.

Inclusion characteristics of ophthalmopathy patients comprised a Clinical Activity Score of at least 3, a NOSPECS grade of at least 4, and duration under 3 months. The J gene is TRBJ1-5, the V gene TRBV7-8, with D possibly matching TRBD1 (6 bases). The receptor was derived from a man in his forties or fifties with Graves' ophthalmopathy. Input material: blood. The CDR3 DNA reads TGTGCCAGCAGCTTAGAGGGGGTACAGGGTAGAAGCAATCAGCCCCAGCATTTT. This translates into CASSLEGVQGRSNQPQHF.